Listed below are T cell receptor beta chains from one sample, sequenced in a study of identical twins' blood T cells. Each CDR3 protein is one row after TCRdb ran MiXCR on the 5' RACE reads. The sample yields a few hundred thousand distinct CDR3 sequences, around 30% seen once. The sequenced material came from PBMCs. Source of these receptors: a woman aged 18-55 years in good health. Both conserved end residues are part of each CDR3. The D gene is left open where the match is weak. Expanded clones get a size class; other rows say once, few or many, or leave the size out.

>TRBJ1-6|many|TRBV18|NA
CASSPVDSPLHF
TGTGCCAGCTCACCAGTGGATTCACCCCTCCACTTT
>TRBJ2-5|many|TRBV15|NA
CATSSNGRETQYF
TGTGCCACCAGCAGTAACGGTCGGGAGACCCAGTACTTC
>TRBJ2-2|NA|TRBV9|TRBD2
CASSSLGLAGTGELFF
TGTGCCAGCAGCTCATTGGGACTAGCGGGGACCGGGGAGCTGTTTTTT
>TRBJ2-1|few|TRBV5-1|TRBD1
CASSSYRDREIGGEQFF
TGCGCCAGCAGCTCATACCGGGACAGGGAGATTGGGGGTGAGCAGTTCTTC
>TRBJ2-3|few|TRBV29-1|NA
CSVEPWVEGTQYF
TGCAGCGTTGAACCGTGGGTTGAGGGTACGCAGTATTTT
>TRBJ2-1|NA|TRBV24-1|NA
CSTSDGGQYEQFF
TGTTCCACCAGTGACGGGGGACAGTATGAGCAGTTCTTC
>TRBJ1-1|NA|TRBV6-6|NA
CASGWEDTEAFF
TGTGCCAGCGGGTGGGAAGACACTGAAGCTTTCTTT
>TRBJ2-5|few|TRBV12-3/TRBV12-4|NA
CASSLVGQPTQETQYF
TGTGCCAGCAGTTTAGTTGGACAACCCACACAAGAGACCCAGTACTTC
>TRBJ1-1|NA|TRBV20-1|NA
CSAPEVGATGEAFF
TGCAGTGCTCCCGAAGTTGGAGCAACGGGTGAAGCTTTCTTT
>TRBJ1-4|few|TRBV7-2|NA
CASSLTALAEKLFF
TGTGCCAGCAGCCTAACAGCCTTGGCAGAAAAACTGTTTTTT
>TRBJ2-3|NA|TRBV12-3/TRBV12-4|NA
CASSSAPPDTQYF
TGTGCCAGCAGTTCGGCCCCTCCAGATACGCAGTATTTT
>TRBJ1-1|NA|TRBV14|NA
CASSRLARLRNTEAFF
TGTGCCAGCAGCCGTCTGGCGCGTCTCCGGAACACTGAAGCTTTCTTT
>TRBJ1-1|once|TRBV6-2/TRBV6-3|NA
CASTSEEFTETFF
TGTGCCAGCACTTCCGAGGAATTCACTGAAACTTTCTTT
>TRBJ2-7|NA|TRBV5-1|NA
CASSLFVRGTTEQYF
TGCGCCAGCAGCTTGTTTGTGAGGGGTACTACTGAGCAGTACTTC
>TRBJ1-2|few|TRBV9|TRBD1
CASSADDRGSYGYTF
TGTGCCAGCAGCGCCGACGACAGGGGAAGCTATGGCTACACCTTC
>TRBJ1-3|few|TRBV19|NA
CATRDRQISGNTIYF
TGTGCCACCCGGGACCGGCAAATCTCTGGAAACACCATATATTTT
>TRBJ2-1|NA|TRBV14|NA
CASSQRKGTTSVF
TGTGCCAGCAGCCAAAGAAAAGGGACCACATCCGTCTTC
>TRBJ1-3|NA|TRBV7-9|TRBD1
CASSRPRDRAHLSGNTIYF
TGTGCCAGCAGCCGACCCCGGGACAGAGCTCACCTCTCTGGAAACACCATATATTTT
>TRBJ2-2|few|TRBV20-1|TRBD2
CSASDDLGLRRELFF
TGCAGTGCGAGCGACGACCTGGGACTACGTAGGGAGCTGTTTTTT
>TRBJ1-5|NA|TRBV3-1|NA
CASSQGRSQPQHF
TGTGCCAGCAGCCAAGGGCGCAGTCAGCCCCAGCATTTT
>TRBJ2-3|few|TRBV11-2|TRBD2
CASRLAGTDTQYF
TGTGCCAGCAGGCTAGCGGGCACAGATACGCAGTATTTT
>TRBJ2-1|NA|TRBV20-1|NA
CSASNRNNEQFF
TGCAGTGCTAGTAACAGAAACAATGAGCAGTTCTTC
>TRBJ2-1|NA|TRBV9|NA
CASSVTASVHSYNEQFF
TGTGCCAGCAGCGTCACAGCAAGCGTCCACTCCTACAATGAGCAGTTCTTC
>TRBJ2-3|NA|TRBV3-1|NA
CASRPNRQVTQYF
TGTGCCAGCAGACCGAACCGACAGGTTACGCAGTATTTT
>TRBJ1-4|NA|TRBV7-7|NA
CASSWGPEKLFF
TGTGCCAGCAGCTGGGGGCCTGAAAAACTGTTTTTT
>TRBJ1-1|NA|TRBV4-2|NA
CASSQVPRAGSFF
TGTGCCAGCAGCCAAGTCCCCCGGGCGGGATCTTTCTTT
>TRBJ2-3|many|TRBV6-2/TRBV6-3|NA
CASNPRYGASDTQYF
TGTGCCAGCAACCCTCGTTATGGAGCGTCAGATACGCAGTATTTT
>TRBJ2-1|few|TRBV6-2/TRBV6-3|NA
CASSYSTRSSGNEQFF
TGTGCCAGCAGTTACTCGACTCGGTCCTCGGGCAATGAGCAGTTCTTC
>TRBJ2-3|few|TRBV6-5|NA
CASAQESTPTDTQYF
TGTGCCAGCGCACAGGAGTCTACTCCGACAGATACGCAGTATTTT
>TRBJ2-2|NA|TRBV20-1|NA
CSATTGDLRNTGELFF
TGCAGTGCTACTACCGGGGACCTTAGGAACACCGGGGAGCTGTTTTTT
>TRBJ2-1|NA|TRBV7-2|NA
CASTARVERSSYNEQFF
TGTGCCAGCACCGCTAGGGTGGAGCGGAGTTCCTACAATGAGCAGTTCTTC
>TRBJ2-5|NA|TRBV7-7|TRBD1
CASNDAKGTGTTPLPRETQYF
TGTGCTAGCAATGATGCGAAAGGGACAGGGACTACTCCACTGCCTCGGGAGACCCAGTACTTC
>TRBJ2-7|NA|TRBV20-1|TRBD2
CSARRPLAGYSSYEQYF
TGCAGTGCTAGACGCCCCCTAGCGGGGTACAGCTCCTACGAGCAGTACTTC
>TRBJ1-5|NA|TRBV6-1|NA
CASSMWPQHF
TGTGCCAGCAGTATGTGGCCCCAGCATTTT
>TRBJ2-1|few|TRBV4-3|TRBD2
CASSPGLADSGNEQFF
TGCGCCAGCAGCCCGGGACTAGCGGATTCTGGGAATGAGCAGTTCTTC
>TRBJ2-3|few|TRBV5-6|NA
CASSLGQHSTDTQYF
TGTGCCAGCAGCTTGGGGCAACACAGCACAGATACGCAGTATTTT
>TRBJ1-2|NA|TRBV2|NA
CASTALQGGIDGYTF
TGTGCCAGCACCGCCTTGCAGGGCGGAATTGATGGCTACACCTTC
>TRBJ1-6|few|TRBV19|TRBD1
CASSIQGALSSPLHF
TGTGCCAGTAGCATACAGGGGGCGTTAAGTTCACCCCTCCACTTT
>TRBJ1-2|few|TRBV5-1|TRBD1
CASSSRRRDRGYGYTF
TGCGCCAGCAGCTCAAGGCGCCGGGACAGGGGATATGGCTACACCTTC
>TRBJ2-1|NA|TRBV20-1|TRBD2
CSARGLAVREQFF
TGCAGTGCTAGGGGACTAGCGGTACGCGAGCAGTTCTTC
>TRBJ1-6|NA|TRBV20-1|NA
CSAREGGGGSPLHF
TGCAGTGCTAGAGAGGGGGGGGGTGGATCACCCCTCCACTTT
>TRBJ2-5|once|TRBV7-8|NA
CASSLDAYQETQYF
TGTGCCAGCAGCTTAGATGCCTACCAAGAGACCCAGTACTTC
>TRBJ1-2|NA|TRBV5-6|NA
CASSQSNHGYTF
TGTGCCAGCAGCCAAAGTAACCATGGCTACACCTTC
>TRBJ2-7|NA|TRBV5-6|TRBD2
CASSSPSGGYEQYF
TGTGCCAGCAGCTCTCCTTCGGGGGGCTACGAGCAGTACTTC
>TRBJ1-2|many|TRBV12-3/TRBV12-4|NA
CASSFGQSYGYTF
TGTGCCAGCAGTTTTGGACAGAGCTATGGCTACACCTTC
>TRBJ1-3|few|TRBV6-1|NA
CASSEIRVSGNTIYF
TGTGCCAGCAGTGAAATAAGGGTATCTGGAAACACCATATATTTT
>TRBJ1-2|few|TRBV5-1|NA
CASRLELNYGYTF
TGCGCCAGCAGGCTGGAACTGAACTATGGCTACACCTTC
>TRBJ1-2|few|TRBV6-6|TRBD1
CASSNPGQGDYGYTF
TGTGCCAGCAGTAATCCGGGACAGGGGGACTATGGCTACACCTTC
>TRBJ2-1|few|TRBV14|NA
CASSLAFSEQFF
TGTGCCAGCTCACTAGCCTTCAGTGAGCAGTTCTTC
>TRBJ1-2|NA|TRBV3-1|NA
CASSQTSIGYTF
TGTGCCAGCAGCCAGACATCCATAGGCTACACCTTC
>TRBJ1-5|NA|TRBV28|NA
CASSVPRRGTSNQPQHF
TGTGCCAGCAGTGTTCCCAGGAGGGGAACTAGCAATCAGCCCCAGCATTTT
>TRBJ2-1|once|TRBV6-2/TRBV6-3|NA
CASVFRPRSSYNEQFF
TGTGCCAGCGTTTTCCGACCACGTAGCTCCTACAATGAGCAGTTCTTC
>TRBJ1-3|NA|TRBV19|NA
CASTQTATGNTIYF
TGTGCCAGTACCCAGACAGCAACTGGGAACACCATATATTTT
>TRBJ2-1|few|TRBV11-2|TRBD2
CASSPGSGMYRFF
TGTGCCAGCAGCCCGGGTAGCGGGATGTATCGGTTCTTC
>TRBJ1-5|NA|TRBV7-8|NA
CASSLFWTHQPQHF
TGTGCCAGCAGCTTGTTCTGGACGCATCAGCCCCAGCATTTT